The T cell receptor beta chain under discussion was sequenced for a study of spatial heterogeneity in lung cancer. Study information: Counts of TCR transcripts in tumor regions correlated strongly with a matched bulk RNA-seq T cell module score. Unique TCR and UMI combinations averaged more than ten appearances each in raw reads.

This clonotype was picked up many times. The antigen is unknown. Time point denoted: sample taken at primary tumor resection. Around 70 TRACERx patients with early, untreated non-small cell lung cancer donated samples. Regarding the study as a whole: How many expanded intratumoral alpha and beta TCRs were present tracked the tumor mutation count, which was a count of nonsynonymous mutations.

The CDR3 is made up of 16 amino acids. Trimming removed 5 bases from V and 0 bases from J, with 15 bases in between. Per the germline V gene, CDR1 is PRHDT and CDR2 is FYEKMQ (reference sequence). Unique molecular identifiers tagged every individual TCR cDNA molecule. TCRdb recomputed calls from the 5' RACE reads with MiXCR, one row per CDR3 protein. The data show about 100,000 distinct CDR3 sequences, around 4.8% seen once. The sequence came from a male donor with early-stage non-small cell lung cancer. The starting material was lung tumor tissue, obtained at surgery. The V call is TRBV13, the J call TRBJ2-3; D unclear. For the CDR3, the DNA is TGTGCCAGCAGCCCCCCCACGGATACTAGCACAGATACGCAGTATTTT. Residues: CASSPPTDTSTDTQYF.